The 5 T cell receptor beta chains below come from one sample, sequenced in a study of T cell responses to AZD1222 COVID-19 vaccine. TCRdb's table, derived via immunoSEQ multiplex PCR, lists solely in-frame clones and lacks some. The data hold approximately 24,000 clones, with over 75% observed a single time. The sequenced sample was peripheral blood, obtained 28 days after the second AZD1222 dose. The receptors stem from an adult who received the AZD1222 COVID-19 vaccine.

The chain links TRBV9 to TRBJ1-6, with 9 bases aligning to TRBD1. Trimming cost V 5 bases and J 10 bases; bases outside gene matches: 10. From germline, CDR1 is SGDLS and CDR2 YYNGEE. The CDR3 spans 15 residues. The CDR3 protein is CASSGGGQGGSPLHF. The CDR3 bases are TGTGCCAGCAGTGGAGGGGGACAGGGAGGATCACCCCTCCACTTT.

Relative to its sample, this clone is large. This chain uses TRBV7-2 with TRBJ2-7, with 9 bases that match TRBD1. The J segment lost 3 bases and the V segment lost 5 bases, leaving 11 bases of the junction unmatched. The V gene's germline CDR1 is SGHTA and CDR2 FQGNSA. The CDR3 is 16 residues long. The CDR3 protein is CASSLPFGTGIYEQYF. CDR3 coding DNA: TGTGCCAGCAGCCTCCCCTTCGGGACAGGGATCTACGAGCAGTACTTC. Supplemented by reference TRBV7-2 and TRBJ2-7, the full variable domain reads GAGVSQSPSNKVTEKGKDVELRCDPISGHTALYWYRQSLGQGLEFLIYFQGNSAPDKSGLPSDRFSAERTGGSVSTLTIQRTQQEDSAVYLCASSLPFGTGIYEQYFGPGTRLTVT.

The gene calls are TRBV9 and TRBJ1-1; D not resolved. The germline CDR1 and CDR2 sequences are SGDLS and YYNGEE. There are 13 residues in the CDR3. With 0 bases removed from V and 5 bases from J, the gap between germline ends came to 8 bases. CDR3 DNA: TGTGCCAGCAGCGTAGGTTCGGGGACTGAAGCTTTCTTT. Encoded protein: CASSVGSGTEAFF. The whole variable domain, remainder taken from reference TRBV9 and TRBJ1-1, is DSGVTQTPKHLITATGQRVTLRCSPRSGDLSVYWYQQSLDQGLQFLIQYYNGEERAKGNILERFSAQQFPDLHSELNLSSLELGDSALYFCASSVGSGTEAFFGQGTRLTVV.

This chain connects TRBV4-1 to TRBJ1-2; the D is unclear. Germline V lookup: CDR1 MGHRA, CDR2 YSYEKL. The V and J ends lost 4 bases and 1 base respectively, with 10 bases between them. This CDR3 has 14 amino acids. CDR3 in amino acids: CASSPNRGNYGYTF. For the CDR3, the DNA is TGCGCCAGCAGCCCGAATCGGGGTAACTATGGCTACACCTTC.

V usage is TRBV6-2 or TRBV6-3 and J usage is TRBJ2-7, with TRBD1 matching 9 bases. Germline V gene sequence: CDR1 MNHEY, CDR2 SVGEGT. The ends lost 5 bases at V and 5 bases at J; junction bases unmatched: 10. The CDR3 runs to 15 residues. This CDR3 is CASSRRYTGGDEQYF. The CDR3 nucleotides are TGTGCCAGCAGTAGGAGGTATACAGGGGGCGACGAGCAGTACTTC.